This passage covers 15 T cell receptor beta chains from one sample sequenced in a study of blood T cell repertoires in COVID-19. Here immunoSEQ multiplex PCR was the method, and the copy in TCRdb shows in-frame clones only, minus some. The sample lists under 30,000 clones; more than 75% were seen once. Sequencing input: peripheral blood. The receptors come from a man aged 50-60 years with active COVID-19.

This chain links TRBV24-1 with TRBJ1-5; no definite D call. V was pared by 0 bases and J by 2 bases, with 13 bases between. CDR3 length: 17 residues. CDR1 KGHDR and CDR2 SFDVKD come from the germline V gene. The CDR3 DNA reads TGTGCCACCAGTGATTTGCCTTCGGACGGGGGCAATCAGCCCCAGCATTTT. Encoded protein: CATSDLPSDGGNQPQHF.

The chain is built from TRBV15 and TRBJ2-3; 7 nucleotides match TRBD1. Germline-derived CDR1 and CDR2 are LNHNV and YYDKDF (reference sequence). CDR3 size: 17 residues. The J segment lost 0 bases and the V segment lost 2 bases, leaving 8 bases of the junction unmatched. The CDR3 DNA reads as TGTGCCACCAGCAGAAAACCGGGACAGAGTAGCACAGATACGCAGTATTTT. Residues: CATSRKPGQSSTDTQYF.

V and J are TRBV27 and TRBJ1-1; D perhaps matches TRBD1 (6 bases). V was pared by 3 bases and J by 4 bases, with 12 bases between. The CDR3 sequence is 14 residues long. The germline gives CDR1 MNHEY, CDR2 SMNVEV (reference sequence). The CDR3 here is CASSFLTGSTEAFF. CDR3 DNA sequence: TGTGCCAGCAGTTTCCTGACAGGAAGCACTGAAGCTTTCTTT.

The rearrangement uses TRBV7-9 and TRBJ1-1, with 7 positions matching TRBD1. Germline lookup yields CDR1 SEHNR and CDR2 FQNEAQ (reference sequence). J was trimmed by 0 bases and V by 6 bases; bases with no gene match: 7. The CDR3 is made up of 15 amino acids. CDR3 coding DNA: TGTGCCAGCAGTCCGTGGACAGGAGTGAACACTGAAGCTTTCTTT. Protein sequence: CASSPWTGVNTEAFF.

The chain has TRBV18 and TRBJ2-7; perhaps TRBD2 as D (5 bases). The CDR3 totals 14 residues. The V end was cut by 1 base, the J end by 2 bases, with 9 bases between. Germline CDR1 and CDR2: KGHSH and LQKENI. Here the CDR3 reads CASSPRRGTYEQYF. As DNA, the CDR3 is TGTGCCAGCTCACCACGGAGAGGGACCTACGAGCAGTACTTC.

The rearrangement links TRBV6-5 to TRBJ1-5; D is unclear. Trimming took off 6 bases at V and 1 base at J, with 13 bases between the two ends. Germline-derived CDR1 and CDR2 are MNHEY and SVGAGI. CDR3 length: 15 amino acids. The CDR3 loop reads CASRTQTGSNQPQHF. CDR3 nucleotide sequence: TGTGCCAGCAGAACCCAGACTGGAAGCAATCAGCCCCAGCATTTT.

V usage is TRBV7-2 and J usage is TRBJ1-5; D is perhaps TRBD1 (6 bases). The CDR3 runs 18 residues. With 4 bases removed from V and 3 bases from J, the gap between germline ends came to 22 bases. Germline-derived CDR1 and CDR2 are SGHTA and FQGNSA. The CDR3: CASSYATRQGIINQPQHF. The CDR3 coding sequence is TGTGCCAGCAGCTACGCAACACGGCAGGGGATTATCAATCAGCCCCAGCATTTT. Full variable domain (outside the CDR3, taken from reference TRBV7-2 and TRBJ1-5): GAGVSQSPSNKVTEKGKDVELRCDPISGHTALYWYRQSLGQGLEFLIYFQGNSAPDKSGLPSDRFSAERTGGSVSTLTIQRTQQEDSAVYLCASSYATRQGIINQPQHFGDGTRLSIL.

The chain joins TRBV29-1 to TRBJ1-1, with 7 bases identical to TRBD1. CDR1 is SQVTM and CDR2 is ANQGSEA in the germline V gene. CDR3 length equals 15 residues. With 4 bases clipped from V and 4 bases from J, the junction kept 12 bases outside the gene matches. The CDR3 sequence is CSVASTTGLGTEAFF. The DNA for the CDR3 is TGCAGCGTTGCCAGTACGACAGGGCTGGGCACTGAAGCTTTCTTT.

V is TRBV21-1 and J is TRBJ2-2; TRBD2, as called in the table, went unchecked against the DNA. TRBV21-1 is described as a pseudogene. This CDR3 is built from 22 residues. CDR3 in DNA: TGTGCCAGCAGCAAAGACATCGTCTGTTTTGGGGGGACGGCAGAACTCACCGGGGAGCTGTTTTTT. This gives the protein CASSKDIVCFGGTAELTGELFF.

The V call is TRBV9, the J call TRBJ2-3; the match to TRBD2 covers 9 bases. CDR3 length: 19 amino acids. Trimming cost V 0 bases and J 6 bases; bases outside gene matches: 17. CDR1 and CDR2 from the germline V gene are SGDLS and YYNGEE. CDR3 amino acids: CASSVDLLPSGTPRDTQYF. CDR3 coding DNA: TGTGCCAGCAGCGTAGATTTGTTGCCTAGCGGGACCCCCCGCGATACGCAGTATTTT.

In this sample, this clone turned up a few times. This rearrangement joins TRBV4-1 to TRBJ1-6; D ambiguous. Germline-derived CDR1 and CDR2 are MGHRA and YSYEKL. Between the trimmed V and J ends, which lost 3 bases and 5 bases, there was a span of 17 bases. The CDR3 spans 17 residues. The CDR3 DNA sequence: TGCGCCAGCAGCCAGGTGCTACCGCGTGAGGATAATTCACCCCTCCACTTT. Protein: CASSQVLPREDNSPLHF.

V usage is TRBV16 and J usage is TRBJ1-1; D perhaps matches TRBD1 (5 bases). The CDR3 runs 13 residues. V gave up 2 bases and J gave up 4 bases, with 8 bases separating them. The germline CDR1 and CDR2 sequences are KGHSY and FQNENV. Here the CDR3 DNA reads TGTGCCAGCAGCCAAGACAGAGCCACTGAAGCTTTCTTT. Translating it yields CASSQDRATEAFF.

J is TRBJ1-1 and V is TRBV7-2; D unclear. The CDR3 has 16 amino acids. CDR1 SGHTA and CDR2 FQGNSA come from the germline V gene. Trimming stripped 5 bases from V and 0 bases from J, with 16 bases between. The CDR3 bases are TGTGCCAGCAGCCCTCAACCGCCCGGTTTGAACACTGAAGCTTTCTTT. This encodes CASSPQPPGLNTEAFF.

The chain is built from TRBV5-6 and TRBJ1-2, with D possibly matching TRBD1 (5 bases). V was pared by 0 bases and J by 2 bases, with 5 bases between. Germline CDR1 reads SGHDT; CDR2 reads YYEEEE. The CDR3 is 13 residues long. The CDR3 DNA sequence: TGTGCCAGCAGCTTGGCAGGGAACTATGGCTACACCTTC. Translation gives CASSLAGNYGYTF.

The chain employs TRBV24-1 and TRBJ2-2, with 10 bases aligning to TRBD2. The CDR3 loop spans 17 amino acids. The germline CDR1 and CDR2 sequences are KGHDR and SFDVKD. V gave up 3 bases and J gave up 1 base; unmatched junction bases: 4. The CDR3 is CATSDPRTSGNTGELFF. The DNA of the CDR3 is TGTGCCACCAGTGATCCAAGGACTAGCGGGAACACCGGGGAGCTGTTTTTT.